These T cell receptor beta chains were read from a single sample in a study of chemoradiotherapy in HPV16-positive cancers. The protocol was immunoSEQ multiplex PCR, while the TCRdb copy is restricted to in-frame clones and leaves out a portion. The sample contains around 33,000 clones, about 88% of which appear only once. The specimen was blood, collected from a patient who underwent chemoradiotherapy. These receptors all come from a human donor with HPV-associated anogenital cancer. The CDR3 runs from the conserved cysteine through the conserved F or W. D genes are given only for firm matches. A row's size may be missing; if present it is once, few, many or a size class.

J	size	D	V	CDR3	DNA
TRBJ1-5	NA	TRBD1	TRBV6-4	CASSDIDRVYQPQHF	TGTGCCAGCAGTGACATCGACAGGGTTTATCAGCCCCAGCATTTT
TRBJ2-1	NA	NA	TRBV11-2	CASSLSWDEQFF	TGTGCCAGCAGCTTATCATGGGATGAGCAGTTCTTC
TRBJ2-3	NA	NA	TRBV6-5	CASSRTQMRDTQYF	TGTGCCAGCAGTCGGACCCAAATGCGGGATACGCAGTATTTT
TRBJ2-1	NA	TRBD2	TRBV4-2	CASSQSGRGAYNEQFF	TGTGCCAGCAGCCAGTCTGGGCGGGGGGCTTACAATGAGCAGTTCTTC
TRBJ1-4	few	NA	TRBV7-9	CASSLRATNEKLFF	TGTGCCAGCAGCTTAAGGGCAACTAATGAAAAACTGTTTTTT
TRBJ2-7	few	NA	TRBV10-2	CASSDDSGATYEQYF	TGCGCCAGCAGTGATGATTCAGGCGCCACCTACGAGCAGTACTTC
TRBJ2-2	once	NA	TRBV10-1	CASRSGLARTGELFF	TGCGCCAGCAGGTCGGGACTCGCGAGGACCGGGGAGCTGTTTTTT
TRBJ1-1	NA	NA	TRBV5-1	CASSLAGPNTEAFF	TGCGCCAGCAGCTTGGCAGGGCCGAACACTGAAGCTTTCTTT
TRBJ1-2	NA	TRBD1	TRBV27	CASREGANPNYGYTF	TGTGCCAGCAGGGAGGGGGCCAATCCCAACTATGGCTACACCTTC
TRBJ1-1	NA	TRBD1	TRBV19	CASSIDFTTGKAFF	TGTGCCAGTAGTATAGACTTTACGACAGGGAAAGCTTTCTTT
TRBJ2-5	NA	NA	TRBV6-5	CASTTGYQETQYF	TGTGCCAGCACCACAGGGTACCAAGAGACCCAGTACTTC